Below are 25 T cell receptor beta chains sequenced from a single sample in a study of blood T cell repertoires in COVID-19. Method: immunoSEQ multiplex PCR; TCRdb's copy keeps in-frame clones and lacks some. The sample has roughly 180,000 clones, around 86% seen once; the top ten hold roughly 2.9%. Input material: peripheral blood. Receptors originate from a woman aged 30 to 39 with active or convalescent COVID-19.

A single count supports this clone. The CDR3 DNA reads as TGTGCCAGCAGCCCCCATCCGGGCATCTCAGGGGTGAGGGGCTACACCTTC. As protein: CASSPHPGISGVRGYTF. The V gene is TRBV5-6, the J gene TRBJ1-2; D perhaps matches TRBD1 (6 bases). V was shortened by 4 bases and J by 8 bases, with 27 bases between the two germline ends. This CDR3 spans 17 amino acids. The germline V gene has CDR1 SGHDT and CDR2 YYEEEE.

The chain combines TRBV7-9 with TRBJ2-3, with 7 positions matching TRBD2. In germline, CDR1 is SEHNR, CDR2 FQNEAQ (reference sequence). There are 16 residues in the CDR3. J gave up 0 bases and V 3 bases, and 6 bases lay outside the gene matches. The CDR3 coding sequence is TGTGCCAGCAGCTTTACCGGACTAGGCAGCACAGATACGCAGTATTTT. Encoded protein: CASSFTGLGSTDTQYF.

CDR3 nucleotide sequence: TGTGCCAGTAGCTTCCCGAGAGACAGGGGGACCTATGGCTACACCTTC. Translation: CASSFPRDRGTYGYTF. The rearrangement joins TRBV19 to TRBJ1-2; 9 nucleotides agree with TRBD1. Trimming removed 6 bases from V and 4 bases from J; junction bases left unmatched: 12. The germline gives CDR1 LNHDA, CDR2 SQIVND (reference sequence). CDR3 length: 16 amino acids.

The CDR3 spells CASSPRLAAYEQYF. In nucleotides, the CDR3 is TGTGCCAGCAGCCCGCGACTAGCGGCCTACGAGCAGTACTTC. V is TRBV9 and J is TRBJ2-7, with 9 positions matching TRBD2. Per the germline V gene, CDR1 is SGDLS and CDR2 is YYNGEE. V shed 4 bases, J shed 2 bases, and the junction held 4 bases outside the gene matches. CDR3 length: 14 amino acids.

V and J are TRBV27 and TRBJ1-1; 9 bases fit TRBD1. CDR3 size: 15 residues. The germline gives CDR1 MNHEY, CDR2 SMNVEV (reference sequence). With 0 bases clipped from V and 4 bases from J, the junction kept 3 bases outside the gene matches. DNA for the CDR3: TGTGCCAGCAGTTTATCCGGACAGGGGATCACTGAAGCTTTCTTT. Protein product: CASSLSGQGITEAFF.

In DNA, the CDR3 is TGCGCCAGCAGCTTGGACGGGAACTATGGCTACACCTTC. It is translated as CASSLDGNYGYTF. The genes are TRBV5-1 and TRBJ1-2; D is undetermined. Trimming took off 0 bases at V and 2 bases at J, with 5 bases between the two ends. Germline V gene sequence: CDR1 SGHRS, CDR2 YFSETQ. The CDR3 covers 13 residues.

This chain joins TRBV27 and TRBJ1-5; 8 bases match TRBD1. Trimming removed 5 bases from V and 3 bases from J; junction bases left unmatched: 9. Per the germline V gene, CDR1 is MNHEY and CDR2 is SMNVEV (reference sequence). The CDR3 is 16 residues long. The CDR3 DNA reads TGTGCCAGCAGTACCTCCGGACAGGGAGTCAATCAGCCCCAGCATTTT. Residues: CASSTSGQGVNQPQHF.

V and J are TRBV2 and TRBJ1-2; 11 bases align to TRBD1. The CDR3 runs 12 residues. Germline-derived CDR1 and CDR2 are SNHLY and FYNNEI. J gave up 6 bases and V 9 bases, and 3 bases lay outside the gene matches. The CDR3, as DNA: TGTGCCAGGAGGACAGGGGGCAATGGCTACACCTTC. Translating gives CARRTGGNGYTF.

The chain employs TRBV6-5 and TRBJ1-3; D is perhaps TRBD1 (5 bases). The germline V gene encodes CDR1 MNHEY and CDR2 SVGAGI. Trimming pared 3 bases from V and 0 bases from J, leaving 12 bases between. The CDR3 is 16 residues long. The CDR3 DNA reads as TGTGCCAGCAGTTATGTTTGGGGCGCCTCTGGAAACACCATATATTTT. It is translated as CASSYVWGASGNTIYF.

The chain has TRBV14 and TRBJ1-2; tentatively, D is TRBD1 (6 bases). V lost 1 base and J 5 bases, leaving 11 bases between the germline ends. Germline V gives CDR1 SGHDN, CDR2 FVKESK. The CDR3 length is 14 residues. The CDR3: CASSQGQGWYGYTF. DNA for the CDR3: TGTGCCAGCAGCCAAGGTCAGGGGTGGTATGGCTACACCTTC.

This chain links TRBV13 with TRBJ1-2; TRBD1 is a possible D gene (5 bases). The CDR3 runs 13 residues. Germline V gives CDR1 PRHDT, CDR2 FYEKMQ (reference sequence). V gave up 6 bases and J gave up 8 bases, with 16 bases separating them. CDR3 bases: TGTGCCAGCAGTCAGGGCCCCTACGCAGGCTACACCTTC. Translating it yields CASSQGPYAGYTF.

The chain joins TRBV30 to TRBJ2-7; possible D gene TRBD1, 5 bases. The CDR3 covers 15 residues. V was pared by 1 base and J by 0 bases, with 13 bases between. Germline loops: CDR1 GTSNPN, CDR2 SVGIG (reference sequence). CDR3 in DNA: TGTGCCTGGAGTGCCATCAGGGCGCCCTCCTACGAGCAGTACTTC. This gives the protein CAWSAIRAPSYEQYF. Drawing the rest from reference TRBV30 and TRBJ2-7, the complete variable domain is SQTIHQWPATLVQPVGSPLSLECTVEGTSNPNLYWYRQAAGRGLQLLFYSVGIGQISSEVPQNLSASRPQDRQFILSSKKLLLSDSGFYLCAWSAIRAPSYEQYFGPGTRLTVT.

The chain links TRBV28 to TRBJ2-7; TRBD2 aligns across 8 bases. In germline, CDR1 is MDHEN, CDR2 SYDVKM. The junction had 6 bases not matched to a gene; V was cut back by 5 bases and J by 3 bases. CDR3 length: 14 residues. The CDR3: CASSPSGRNYEQYF. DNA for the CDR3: TGTGCCAGCAGTCCTAGCGGGCGGAACTACGAGCAGTACTTC.

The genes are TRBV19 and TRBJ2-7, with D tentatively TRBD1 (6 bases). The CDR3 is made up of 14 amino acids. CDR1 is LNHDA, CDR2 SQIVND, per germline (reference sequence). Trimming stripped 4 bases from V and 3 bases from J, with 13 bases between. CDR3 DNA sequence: TGTGCCAGTAGTACCTTACAGGGAAGCTACGAGCAGTACTTC. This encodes CASSTLQGSYEQYF.

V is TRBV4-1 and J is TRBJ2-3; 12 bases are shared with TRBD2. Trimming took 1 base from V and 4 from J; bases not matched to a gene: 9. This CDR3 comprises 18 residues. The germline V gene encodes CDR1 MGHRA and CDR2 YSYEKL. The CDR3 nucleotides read TGCGCCAGCAGCCAAGCAGACCACGGACTAGCGGGGTCAGATACGCAGTATTTT. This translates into CASSQADHGLAGSDTQYF.

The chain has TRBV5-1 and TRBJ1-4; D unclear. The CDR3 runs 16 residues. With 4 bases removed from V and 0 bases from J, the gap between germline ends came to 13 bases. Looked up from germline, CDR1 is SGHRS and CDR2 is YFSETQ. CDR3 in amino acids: CASSPDLGATNEKLFF. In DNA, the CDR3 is TGCGCCAGCAGCCCTGACCTCGGGGCAACTAATGAAAAACTGTTTTTT.

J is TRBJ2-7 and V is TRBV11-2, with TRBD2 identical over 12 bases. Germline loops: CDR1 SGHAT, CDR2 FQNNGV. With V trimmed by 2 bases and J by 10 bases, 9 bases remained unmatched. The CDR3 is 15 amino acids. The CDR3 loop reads CASSLSSGGARQQYF. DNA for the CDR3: TGTGCCAGCAGCTTATCTAGCGGGGGGGCAAGGCAACAGTACTTC.

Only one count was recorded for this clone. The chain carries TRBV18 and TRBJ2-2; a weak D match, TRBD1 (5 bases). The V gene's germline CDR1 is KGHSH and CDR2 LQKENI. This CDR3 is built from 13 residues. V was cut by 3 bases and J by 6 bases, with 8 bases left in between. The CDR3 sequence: CASSPTGSGELFF. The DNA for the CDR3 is TGTGCCAGCTCACCCACAGGTTCCGGGGAGCTGTTTTTT.

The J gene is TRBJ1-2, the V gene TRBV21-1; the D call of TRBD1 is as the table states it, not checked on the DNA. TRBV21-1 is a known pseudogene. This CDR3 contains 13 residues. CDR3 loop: CASSKWTGVGYTF. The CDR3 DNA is TGTGCCAGCAGCAAATGGACAGGGGTCGGCTACACCTTC.

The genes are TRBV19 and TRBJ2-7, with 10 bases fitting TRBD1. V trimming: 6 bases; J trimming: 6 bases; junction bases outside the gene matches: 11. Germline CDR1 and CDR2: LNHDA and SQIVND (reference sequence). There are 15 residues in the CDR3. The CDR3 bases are TGTGCCAGTAGCACCCCGGGACAGGGGTTTAGCGAGCAGTACTTC. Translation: CASSTPGQGFSEQYF.

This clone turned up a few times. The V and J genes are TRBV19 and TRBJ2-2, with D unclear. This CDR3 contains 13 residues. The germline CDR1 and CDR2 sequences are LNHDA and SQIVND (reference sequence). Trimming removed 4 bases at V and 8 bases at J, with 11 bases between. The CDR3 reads CASSTHRVGELFF. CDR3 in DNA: TGTGCCAGTAGTACCCACAGAGTTGGGGAGCTGTTTTTT.

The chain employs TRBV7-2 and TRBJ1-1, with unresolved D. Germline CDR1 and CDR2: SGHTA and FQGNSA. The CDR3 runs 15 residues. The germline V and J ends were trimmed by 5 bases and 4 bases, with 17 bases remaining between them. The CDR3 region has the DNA TGTGCCAGCAGCCCTGGGCGGGGAGGCGGCACTGAAGCTTTCTTT. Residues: CASSPGRGGGTEAFF.

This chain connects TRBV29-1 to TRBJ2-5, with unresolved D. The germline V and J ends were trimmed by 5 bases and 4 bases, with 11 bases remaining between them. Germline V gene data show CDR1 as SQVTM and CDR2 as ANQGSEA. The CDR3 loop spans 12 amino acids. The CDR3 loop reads CSVLRNGETQYF. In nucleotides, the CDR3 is TGCAGCGTTCTCAGGAACGGAGAGACCCAGTACTTC.

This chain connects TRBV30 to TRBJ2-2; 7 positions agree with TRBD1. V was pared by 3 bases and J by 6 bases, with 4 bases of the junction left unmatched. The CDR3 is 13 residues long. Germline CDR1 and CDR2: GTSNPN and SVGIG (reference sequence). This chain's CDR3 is CAWSEGGPGELFF. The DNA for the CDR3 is TGTGCCTGGAGCGAAGGGGGCCCCGGGGAGCTGTTTTTT.

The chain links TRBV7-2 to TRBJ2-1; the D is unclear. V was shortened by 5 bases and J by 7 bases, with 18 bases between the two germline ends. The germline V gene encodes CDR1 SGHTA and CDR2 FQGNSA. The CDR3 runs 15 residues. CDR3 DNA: TGTGCCAGCAGCCCCACTGGTACCTTAATTAATGAGCAGTTCTTC. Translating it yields CASSPTGTLINEQFF.